This T cell receptor beta chain was sequenced in a study of blood T cell repertoires in COVID-19. About the study: Samples of COVID-19 (acute and convalescent) were obtained from the United States, Italy and Spain. PBMCs, B-cell-depleted T cells, or T cells were the source of the cDNA or gDNA that made up the material.

Trimming at V came to 2 bases and at J to 0 bases, leaving 0 bases not matched to a gene. The CDR3 has 14 residues. CDR1 and CDR2 from the germline V gene are MNHEY and SVGEGT. Per the original data handling: From reference gene primer amplification, estimates of nucleated cell counts were derived. Profiled with immunoSEQ multiplex PCR; TCRdb holds only in-frame clones, not every one. The V and J calls and the clone size are those of that table, but D and trimming were determined from the DNA. The sample lists 40,000 to 50,000 clones, less than 95% occurring once. This clonotype originated in a man aged 70 or older with acute or convalescent COVID-19. The V and J genes are TRBV6-2 or TRBV6-3 and TRBJ1-1, with TRBD1 matching over 7 bases. Sequenced input: peripheral blood. CDR3 sequence (DNA): TGTGCCAGCAGTTACGGGACAGTGAACACTGAAGCTTTCTTT. The encoded protein is CASSYGTVNTEAFF.